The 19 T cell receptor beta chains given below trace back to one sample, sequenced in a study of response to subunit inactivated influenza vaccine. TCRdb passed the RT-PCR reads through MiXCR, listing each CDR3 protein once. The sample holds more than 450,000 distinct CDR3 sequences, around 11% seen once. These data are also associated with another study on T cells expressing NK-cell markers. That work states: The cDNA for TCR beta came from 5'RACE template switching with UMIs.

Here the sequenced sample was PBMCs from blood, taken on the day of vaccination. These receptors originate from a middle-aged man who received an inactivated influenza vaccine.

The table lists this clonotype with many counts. CDR3 region: CASSFQDSYEQYF. In DNA, the CDR3 is TGTGCCAGCAGTTTCCAGGACTCCTACGAGCAGTACTTC. This chain uses TRBV12-3 or TRBV12-4 with TRBJ2-7, with unresolved D. The CDR3 loop spans 13 amino acids. Trimming left V 3 bases short and J 0 bases short, with 6 bases between.

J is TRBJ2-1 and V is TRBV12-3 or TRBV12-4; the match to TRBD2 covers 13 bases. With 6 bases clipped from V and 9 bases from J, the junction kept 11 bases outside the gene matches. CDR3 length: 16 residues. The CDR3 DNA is TGTGCCAGCAGGCGCCGGACTAGCGGGAGTCTGGGTGAGCAGTTCTTC. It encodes CASRRRTSGSLGEQFF.

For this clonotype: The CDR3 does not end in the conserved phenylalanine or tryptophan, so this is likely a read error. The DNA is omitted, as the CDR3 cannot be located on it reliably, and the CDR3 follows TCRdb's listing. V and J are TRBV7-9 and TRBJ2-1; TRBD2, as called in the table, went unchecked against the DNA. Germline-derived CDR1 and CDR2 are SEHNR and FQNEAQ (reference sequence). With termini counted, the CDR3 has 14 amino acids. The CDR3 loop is CASSAQLAGVPTWG.

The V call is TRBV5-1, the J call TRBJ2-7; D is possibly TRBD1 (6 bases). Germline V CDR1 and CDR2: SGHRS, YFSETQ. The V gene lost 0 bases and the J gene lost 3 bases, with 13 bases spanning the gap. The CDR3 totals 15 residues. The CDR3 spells CASSLDNRDFYEQYF. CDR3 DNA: TGCGCCAGCAGCTTGGATAACAGGGATTTCTACGAGCAGTACTTC.

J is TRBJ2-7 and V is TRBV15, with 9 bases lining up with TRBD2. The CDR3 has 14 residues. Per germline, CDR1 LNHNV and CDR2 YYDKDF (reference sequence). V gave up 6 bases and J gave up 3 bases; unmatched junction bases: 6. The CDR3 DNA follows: TGTGCCACCAGGCCGGCGGGGGGGTACTACGAGCAGTACTTC. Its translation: CATRPAGGYYEQYF.

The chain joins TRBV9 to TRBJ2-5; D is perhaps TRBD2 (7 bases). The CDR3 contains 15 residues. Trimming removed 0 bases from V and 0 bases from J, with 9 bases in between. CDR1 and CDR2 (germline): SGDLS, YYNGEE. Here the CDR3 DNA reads TGTGCCAGCAGCGTAGGCGGGGGCCACCAAGAGACCCAGTACTTC. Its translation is CASSVGGGHQETQYF.

The CDR3 region is CASSQGLGLAGPYEQYF. The CDR3 DNA sequence: TGTGCCAGCAGCCAAGGTTTGGGACTAGCGGGGCCCTACGAGCAGTACTTC. The chain carries TRBV3-1 and TRBJ2-7, with 13 bases that match TRBD2. J gave up 2 bases and V 1 base, and 5 bases lay outside the gene matches. The CDR3 contains 17 residues. The V gene's germline CDR1 is LGHDT and CDR2 YNNKEL (reference sequence).

The CDR3 coding sequence is TGTGCCAGCAGTTATAGGGACAGGCCGCCGGATACGCAGTATTTT. Encoded protein: CASSYRDRPPDTQYF. The V call is TRBV27, the J call TRBJ2-3; 8 bases are a match to TRBD1. Trimming cost V 4 bases and J 6 bases; bases outside gene matches: 9. The CDR3 covers 15 residues. Germline V gene sequence: CDR1 MNHEY, CDR2 SMNVEV (reference sequence).

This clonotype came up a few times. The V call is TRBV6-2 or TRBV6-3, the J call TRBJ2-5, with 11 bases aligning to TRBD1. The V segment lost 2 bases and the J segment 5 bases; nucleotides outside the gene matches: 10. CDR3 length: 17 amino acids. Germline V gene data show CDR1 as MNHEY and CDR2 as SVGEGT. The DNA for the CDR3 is TGTGCCAGCAGTTACAGGAGAGGACAGGGGGCGCGTGAGACCCAGTACTTC. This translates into CASSYRRGQGARETQYF.

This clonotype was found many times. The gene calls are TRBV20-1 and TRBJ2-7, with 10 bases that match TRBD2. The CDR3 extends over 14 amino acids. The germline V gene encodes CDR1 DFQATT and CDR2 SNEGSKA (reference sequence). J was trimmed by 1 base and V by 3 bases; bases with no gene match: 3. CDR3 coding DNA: TGCAGTGCTAGTCCACTAGCGGGATCCTACGAGCAGTACTTC. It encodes CSASPLAGSYEQYF.

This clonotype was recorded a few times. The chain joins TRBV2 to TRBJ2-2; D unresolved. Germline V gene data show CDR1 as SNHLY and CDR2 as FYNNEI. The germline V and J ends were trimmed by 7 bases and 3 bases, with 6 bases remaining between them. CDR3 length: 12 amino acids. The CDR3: CASKSYTGELFF. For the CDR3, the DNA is TGTGCCAGCAAGTCTTACACCGGGGAGCTGTTTTTT.

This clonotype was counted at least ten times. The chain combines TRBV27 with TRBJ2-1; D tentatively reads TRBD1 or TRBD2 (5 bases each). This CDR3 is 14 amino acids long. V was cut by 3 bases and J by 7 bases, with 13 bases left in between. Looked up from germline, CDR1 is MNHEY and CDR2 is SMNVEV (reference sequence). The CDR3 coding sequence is TGTGCCAGCAGTTTCCTGGGGGACGGTAATGAGCAGTTCTTC. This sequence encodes CASSFLGDGNEQFF.

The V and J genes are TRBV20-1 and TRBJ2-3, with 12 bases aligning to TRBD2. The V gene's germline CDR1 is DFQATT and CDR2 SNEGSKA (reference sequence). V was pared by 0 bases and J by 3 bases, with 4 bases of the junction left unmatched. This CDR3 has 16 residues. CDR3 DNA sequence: TGCAGTGCTAGAGATAGGCTAGCGGGGGGGACAGATACGCAGTATTTT. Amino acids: CSARDRLAGGTDTQYF.

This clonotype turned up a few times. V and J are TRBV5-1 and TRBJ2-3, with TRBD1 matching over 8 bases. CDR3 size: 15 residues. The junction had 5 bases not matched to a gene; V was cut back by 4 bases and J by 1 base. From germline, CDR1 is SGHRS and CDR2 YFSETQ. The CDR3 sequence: CASSAGTGRTDTQYF. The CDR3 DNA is TGCGCCAGCAGCGCAGGGACAGGCCGCACAGATACGCAGTATTTT.

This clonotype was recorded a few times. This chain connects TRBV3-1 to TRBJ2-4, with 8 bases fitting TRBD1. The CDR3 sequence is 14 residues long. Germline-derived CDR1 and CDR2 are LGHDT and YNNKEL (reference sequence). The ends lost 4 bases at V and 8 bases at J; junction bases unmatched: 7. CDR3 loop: CASSRRQGADIQYF. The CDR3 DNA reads TGTGCCAGCAGCCGTAGGCAGGGGGCGGACATTCAGTACTTC.

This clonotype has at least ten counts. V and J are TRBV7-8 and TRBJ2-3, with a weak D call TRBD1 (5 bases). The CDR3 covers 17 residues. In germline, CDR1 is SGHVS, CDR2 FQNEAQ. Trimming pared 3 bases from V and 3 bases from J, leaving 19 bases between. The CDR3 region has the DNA TGTGCCAGCAGCTTGGAATCGACAGAAGAAAGGACAGATACGCAGTATTTT. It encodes CASSLESTEERTDTQYF.

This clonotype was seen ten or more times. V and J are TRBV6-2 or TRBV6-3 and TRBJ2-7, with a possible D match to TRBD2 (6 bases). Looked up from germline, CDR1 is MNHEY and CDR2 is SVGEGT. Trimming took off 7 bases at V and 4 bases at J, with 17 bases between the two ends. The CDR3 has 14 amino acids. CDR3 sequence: CASTDIGRYYEQYF. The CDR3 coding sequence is TGTGCCAGCACGGACATAGGGAGGTATTACGAGCAGTACTTC.

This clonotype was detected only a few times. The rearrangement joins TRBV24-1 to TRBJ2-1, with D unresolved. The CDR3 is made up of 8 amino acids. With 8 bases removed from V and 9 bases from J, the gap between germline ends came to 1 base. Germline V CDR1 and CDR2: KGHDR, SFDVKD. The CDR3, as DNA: TGTGCCACCATTGAGCAGTTCTTC. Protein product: CATIEQFF.

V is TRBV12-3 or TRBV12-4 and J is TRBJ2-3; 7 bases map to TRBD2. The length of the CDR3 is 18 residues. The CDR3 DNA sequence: TGTACCCTCAGTTTAGCGTCCTGGGGGGGGTGGTCTTCAGATACGCAGTATTTT. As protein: CTLSLASWGGWSSDTQYF.